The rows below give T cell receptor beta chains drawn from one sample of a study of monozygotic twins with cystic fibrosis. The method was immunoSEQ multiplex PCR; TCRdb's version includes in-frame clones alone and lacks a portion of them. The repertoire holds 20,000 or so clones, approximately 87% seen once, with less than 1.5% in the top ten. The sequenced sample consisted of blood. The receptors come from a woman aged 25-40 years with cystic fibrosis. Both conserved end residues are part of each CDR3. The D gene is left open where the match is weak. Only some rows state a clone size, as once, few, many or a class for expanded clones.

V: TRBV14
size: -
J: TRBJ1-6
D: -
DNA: TGTGCCAGCAGCCGAACAAATTCACCCCTCCACTTT
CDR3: CASSRTNSPLHF

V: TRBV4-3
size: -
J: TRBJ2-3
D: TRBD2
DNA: TGCGCCAGCAGCCAAGAGCCCGGGGGGACCCTTACTAGCACAGATACGCAGTATTTT
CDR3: CASSQEPGGTLTSTDTQYF

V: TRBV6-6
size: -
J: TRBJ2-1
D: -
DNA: TGTGCCAGCAGTTATTTCTCAGGGGCCTACAATGAGCAGTTCTTC
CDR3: CASSYFSGAYNEQFF

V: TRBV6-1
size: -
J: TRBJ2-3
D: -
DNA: TGTGCCAGCAGTGAAAAGGGCGGGCAGCAGTATTTT
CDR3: CASSEKGGQQYF

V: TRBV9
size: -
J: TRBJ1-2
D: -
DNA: TGTGCCAGCAGCCCGCGGAGATATAACTATGGCTACACCTTC
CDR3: CASSPRRYNYGYTF

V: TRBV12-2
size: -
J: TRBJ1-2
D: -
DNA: TGTGCAGGCCGCGGGCAGGGGACTGGCTACACCTTC
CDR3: CAGRGQGTGYTF

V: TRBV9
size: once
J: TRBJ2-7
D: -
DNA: TGTGCCAGCAGCGTAGGAGGGACTGCCAACTACGAGCAGTACTTC
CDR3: CASSVGGTANYEQYF

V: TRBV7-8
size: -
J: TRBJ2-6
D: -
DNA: TGTGCCAGCAGCTATTACAGGACTGCTGGGGCCAACGTCCTGACTTTC
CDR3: CASSYYRTAGANVLTF

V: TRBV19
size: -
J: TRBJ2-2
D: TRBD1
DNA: TGCGTAACAGGGGAGAACACCGGGGAGCTGTTTTTT
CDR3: CVTGENTGELFF

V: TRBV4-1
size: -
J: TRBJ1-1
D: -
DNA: TGCGCCAGCAGCCAAGAGTCGGGGGGCTTGAGGAACACTGAAGCTTTCTTT
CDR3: CASSQESGGLRNTEAFF

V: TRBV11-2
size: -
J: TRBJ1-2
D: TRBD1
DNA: TGTGCCAGCAGCGGGGACAGGCCCTATGGCTACACCTTC
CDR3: CASSGDRPYGYTF

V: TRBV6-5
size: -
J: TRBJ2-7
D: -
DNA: TGTGCCAGCAGTTACGCCAGCACACCCTGGGACGAGCAGTACTTC
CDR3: CASSYASTPWDEQYF

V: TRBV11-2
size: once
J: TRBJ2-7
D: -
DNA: TGTGCCAGCAACTTCGGGGATTACTCCGAGCAGTACTTC
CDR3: CASNFGDYSEQYF

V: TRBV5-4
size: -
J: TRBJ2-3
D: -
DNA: TGTGCCAGCAGCTCCTTGACACGTTCCCCCGGGGATACGCAGTATTTT
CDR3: CASSSLTRSPGDTQYF

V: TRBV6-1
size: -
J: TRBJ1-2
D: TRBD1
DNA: TGTGCCAGCAGTGATACCCCCGGGAGGGGGCGGGGCTATGGCTACACCTTC
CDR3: CASSDTPGRGRGYGYTF

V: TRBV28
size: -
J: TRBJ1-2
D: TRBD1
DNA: TGTGCCAGCATCATTGGAGGGACAGGAGGCAACTATGGCTACACCTTC
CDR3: CASIIGGTGGNYGYTF

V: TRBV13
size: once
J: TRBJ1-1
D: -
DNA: TGTGCCAGCAGCCGAAGGGGGAGCATGAACACTGAAGCTTTCTTT
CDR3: CASSRRGSMNTEAFF

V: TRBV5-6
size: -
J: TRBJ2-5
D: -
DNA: TGTGCCAGCAGTGGACACCTTAAAGAGACCCAGTACTTC
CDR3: CASSGHLKETQYF

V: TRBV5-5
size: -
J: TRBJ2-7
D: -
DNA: TGTGCCAGCAGCTTTGCACAGGTCTACGAGCAGTACTTC
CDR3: CASSFAQVYEQYF

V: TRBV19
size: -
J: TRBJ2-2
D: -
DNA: TGTGCCAGTAGTCCCCCAACAGGGAGGCCCGGGGAGCTGTTTTTT
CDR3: CASSPPTGRPGELFF